The rows below give T cell receptor beta chains drawn from one sample of a study of PD-1 blockade in classical Hodgkin lymphoma. The data were produced by immunoSEQ multiplex PCR, yet TCRdb's version contains in-frame clones alone and is incomplete. The data contain tens of thousands of clones, 65% to 80% of them singletons. The sample consisted of CD4+ T cells from blood, taken at baseline. All receptors derive from a human donor with classical Hodgkin lymphoma. CDR3s include the opening cysteine and the closing phenylalanine or tryptophan. Each record gives: CDR3 protein, V gene, J gene.

CDR3: CASSSFGKVGEETQYF
V: TRBV5-4
J: TRBJ2-5

CDR3: CASSLTPGPNTEAFF
V: TRBV7-2
J: TRBJ1-1

CDR3: CASSLKDRTNTEAFF
V: TRBV7-8
J: TRBJ1-1

CDR3: CASRITGPGNTIYF
V: TRBV7-2
J: TRBJ1-3

CDR3: CASSSFTDTQYF
V: TRBV7-2
J: TRBJ2-3

CDR3: CASSPPGQGTSTGELFF
V: TRBV18
J: TRBJ2-2

CDR3: CASSPRQLSGNTIYF
V: TRBV18
J: TRBJ1-3

CDR3: CASSQDRVGGYTF
V: TRBV4-2
J: TRBJ1-2

CDR3: CASSHRGENYEQYF
V: TRBV7-6
J: TRBJ2-7

CDR3: CASRRGGASNQPQHF
V: TRBV6-5
J: TRBJ1-5

CDR3: CASSLIWVGGASDTQYF
V: TRBV27
J: TRBJ2-3

CDR3: CASSLRSGLLHNSPLHF
V: TRBV28
J: TRBJ1-6

CDR3: CASSQGAGGVTEAFF
V: TRBV7-2
J: TRBJ1-1

CDR3: CASSDQLAGGYEQFF
V: TRBV2
J: TRBJ2-1

CDR3: CASSLALGGEQYF
V: TRBV5-1
J: TRBJ2-7

CDR3: CASSTTENTEAFF
V: TRBV19
J: TRBJ1-1

CDR3: CASSPGTGERFMNTEAFF
V: TRBV28
J: TRBJ1-1

CDR3: CAGLGQAYEQYF
V: TRBV30
J: TRBJ2-7

CDR3: CSVGEGGPGGTEAFF
V: TRBV29-1
J: TRBJ1-1

CDR3: CASSLGSGYASEKLFF
V: TRBV7-8
J: TRBJ1-4

CDR3: CASSIGQGRVETQYF
V: TRBV19
J: TRBJ2-5

CDR3: CASSIGLAGGEQFF
V: TRBV19
J: TRBJ2-1

CDR3: CATSRDYEGGYEQYF
V: TRBV15
J: TRBJ2-7

CDR3: CSVVYGGDQPQHF
V: TRBV29-1
J: TRBJ1-5

CDR3: CASSPGINQQIETQYF
V: TRBV18
J: TRBJ2-5

CDR3: CASSPFSGTSDSGNTIYF
V: TRBV14
J: TRBJ1-3

CDR3: CASSLDRPKDGYTF
V: TRBV5-1
J: TRBJ1-2

CDR3: CAWSKGPTLGETEAFF
V: TRBV30
J: TRBJ1-1

CDR3: CASSQVLNLGTGGLYEQYF
V: TRBV14
J: TRBJ2-7

CDR3: CASSIERAGELFF
V: TRBV19
J: TRBJ2-2

CDR3: CASSLNRGGSPLHF
V: TRBV7-8
J: TRBJ1-6